A single sample gave rise to the 8 T cell receptor beta chains below, sequenced in a study of CD8 T cells in ankylosing spondylitis. Study-wide results and limits: A motif in TCR beta, a set of eight highly homologous variants, appeared characteristic of ankylosing spondylitis blood.

TCRdb re-derived calls from the 5' RACE reads in MiXCR, one entry per CDR3 protein. The repertoire has a few hundred thousand distinct CDR3 sequences, 20% to 25% of them found once; the top ten carry around 17%. No antigens are known for them. The material sequenced was blood, either unsorted or a sorted T cell fraction (not recorded which). Receptors were obtained from a male donor with ankylosing spondylitis.

This clonotype was observed a handful of times. The chain combines TRBV20-1 with TRBJ2-1; possibly TRBD1 or TRBD2 for D (5 bases each). V was pared by 4 bases and J by 4 bases, with 20 bases between. The CDR3 is 16 residues long. Germline values: CDR1 DFQATT, CDR2 SNEGSKA (reference sequence). CDR3 region: CSAKLRGQRNYNEQFF. Written as DNA, the CDR3 is TGCAGTGCTAAATTAAGGGGCCAGCGGAATTACAATGAGCAGTTCTTC.

As concerns this clonotype: A junction boundary mismatches the germline segment, possibly from a read error. The V call is TRBV5-1, the J call TRBJ2-1; TRBD2 aligns across 13 bases. The CDR3 consists of 15 residues. Germline assignment: CDR1 SGHRS and CDR2 YFSETQ. CDR3 protein: CASSLGLAGGGQQFF. The CDR3 nucleotides are TGCGCCAGCAGCTTGGGACTAGCGGGAGGAGGGCAGCAATTCTTC.

This clonotype was picked up a small number of times. The DNA of the CDR3 is TGTGCCAGCAGCATCCGGACTAGCGGGAGAGGGGCAGATACGCAGTATTTT. Protein: CASSIRTSGRGADTQYF. The chain recombines TRBV7-2 with TRBJ2-3, with 13 bases matching TRBD2. The CDR3 has 17 residues. Germline lookup yields CDR1 SGHTA and CDR2 FQGNSA. Trimming removed 5 bases from V and 4 bases from J; junction bases left unmatched: 9.

The chain links TRBV9 to TRBJ2-5; TRBD1 might be the D (6 bases). Germline values: CDR1 SGDLS, CDR2 YYNGEE. The germline V and J ends were trimmed by 5 bases and 2 bases, with 16 bases remaining between them. The CDR3 spans 15 residues. DNA for the CDR3: TGTGCCAGCAGTCGGGATGCAGGGGCGCAAGAGACCCAGTACTTC. Its protein is CASSRDAGAQETQYF.

The chain couples TRBV5-1 to TRBJ2-5; 7 positions agree with TRBD1. The CDR3 has 15 amino acids. The germline V gene encodes CDR1 SGHRS and CDR2 YFSETQ. V lost 4 bases to trimming and J lost 3 bases; unmatched junction nucleotides: 9. As DNA, the CDR3 is TGCGCCAGCAGCGTAGGGACAGACACCAAAGAGACCCAGTACTTC. As protein: CASSVGTDTKETQYF.

The chain uses TRBV6-6 and TRBJ1-6; D is ambiguous. Germline assignment: CDR1 MNHNY and CDR2 SVGAGI (reference sequence). CDR3 length: 12 residues. Trimming took off 8 bases at V and 7 bases at J, with 9 bases between the two ends. CDR3 residues: CASRLGNSPLHF. The CDR3 DNA reads TGTGCCAGCCGTCTCGGAAATTCACCCCTCCACTTT.

The rearrangement joins TRBV29-1 to TRBJ1-4; 7 nucleotides match TRBD1. Germline CDR1 SQVTM, CDR2 ANQGSEA. CDR3 length: 12 amino acids. The V segment lost 7 bases and the J segment 4 bases; nucleotides outside the gene matches: 3. CDR3 nucleotide sequence: TGCAGCGCCCGGGACAGTAATGAAAAACTGTTTTTT. Its translation is CSARDSNEKLFF.

Only a few counts were recorded for this clonotype. The chain employs TRBV15 and TRBJ1-5; D is possibly TRBD1 (6 bases). V was cut by 5 bases and J by 6 bases, with 20 bases left in between. This CDR3 has 16 amino acids. Germline assignment: CDR1 LNHNV and CDR2 YYDKDF (reference sequence). The CDR3 sequence: CATSAQGKGISQPQHF. The CDR3 nucleotides are TGTGCCACCAGCGCCCAGGGGAAGGGAATAAGTCAGCCCCAGCATTTT.